The next 18 T cell receptor beta chains were all read from a single sample in a study of blood T cell repertoires in COVID-19. The table came from immunoSEQ multiplex PCR; TCRdb's copy has only in-frame clones and leaves some out. This repertoire shows tens of thousands of clones, 82% found once; its top ten account for around 4.3%. Source material: peripheral blood. These receptors all stem from a woman in her sixties or seventies with acute or convalescent COVID-19.

The rearrangement links TRBV5-1 to TRBJ1-1; 7 bases match TRBD1. Trimming removed 4 bases from V and 2 bases from J; junction bases left unmatched: 14. Germline lookup yields CDR1 SGHRS and CDR2 YFSETQ. The CDR3 loop spans 17 amino acids. DNA for the CDR3: TGCGCCAGCAGCGCCCCCCAACAGGGGATGGGTAACACTGAAGCTTTCTTT. Its translation: CASSAPQQGMGNTEAFF.

J is TRBJ1-1 and V is TRBV18, with D perhaps TRBD1 (6 bases). The germline V and J ends were trimmed by 0 bases and 8 bases, with 16 bases remaining between them. This CDR3 is built from 15 residues. CDR1 is KGHSH and CDR2 is LQKENI in the germline V gene. The CDR3 DNA follows: TGTGCCAGCTCACCACCGAGTCAGGGGTGGGCGGAAGCTTTCTTT. This gives the protein CASSPPSQGWAEAFF.

CDR3 in amino acids: CASSRISGGSSYNEQFF. The CDR3 region has the DNA TGCGCCAGCAGTCGTATCTCAGGTGGAAGCTCCTACAATGAGCAGTTCTTC. The V call is TRBV10-1, the J call TRBJ2-1; D is undetermined. CDR1 WNHNN and CDR2 SYGVQD come from the germline V gene (reference sequence). V was pared by 5 bases and J by 0 bases, with 17 bases between. The CDR3 is 17 amino acids.

V is TRBV7-8 and J is TRBJ1-5; D is undetermined. The CDR3 spans 15 residues. Trimming took 5 bases from V and 2 from J, leaving 13 bases between them. Germline V gene sequence: CDR1 SGHVS, CDR2 FQNEAQ. The CDR3 sequence is CASSGRGQGNQPQHF. CDR3 DNA sequence: TGTGCCAGCAGCGGCCGAGGGCAGGGCAATCAGCCCCAGCATTTT.

CDR3 coding DNA: TGTGCCTGGAGCCGCGCGAGGGTTACCGGGGAGCTGTTTTTT. Amino acid sequence: CAWSRARVTGELFF. The V call is TRBV30, the J call TRBJ2-2; tentative D call: TRBD2 (5 bases). Trimming removed 3 bases at V and 5 bases at J, with 13 bases between. The germline V gene has CDR1 GTSNPN and CDR2 SVGIG (reference sequence). This CDR3 contains 14 residues. The full variable domain, completed using reference TRBV30 and TRBJ2-2, is SQTIHQWPATLVQPVGSPLSLECTVEGTSNPNLYWYRQAAGRGLQLLFYSVGIGQISSEVPQNLSASRPQDRQFILSSKKLLLSDSGFYLCAWSRARVTGELFFGEGSRLTVL.

The chain recombines TRBV2 with TRBJ1-5; TRBD1 is a possible D gene (5 bases). CDR1 and CDR2 from the germline V gene are SNHLY and FYNNEI. The CDR3 has 14 amino acids. Trimming stripped 7 bases from V and 6 bases from J, with 16 bases between. The CDR3 DNA sequence: TGTGCCAGCATTGGCTCTTTGGGGGGTCAGCCCCAGCATTTT. Residues: CASIGSLGGQPQHF.

This clone was seen a single time. J is TRBJ1-5 and V is TRBV6-5; D gene ambiguous. Germline assignment: CDR1 MNHEY and CDR2 SVGAGI. Between the trimmed V and J ends, which lost 6 bases and 0 bases, there was a span of 12 bases. The CDR3 spans 15 residues. The CDR3 DNA reads as TGTGCCAGCAGCGCGGGCCTCGCTAGCAATCAGCCCCAGCATTTT. It translates to CASSAGLASNQPQHF.

The rearrangement uses TRBV6-5 and TRBJ1-1; possible D gene TRBD1, 6 bases. Deletions cut 6 bases from V and 1 base from J, with 15 bases between. Germline V gives CDR1 MNHEY, CDR2 SVGAGI. The CDR3 covers 15 residues. The CDR3 DNA is TGTGCCAGCAGCGCCCGGACAGCCAAGAACACTGAAGCTTTCTTT. Protein product: CASSARTAKNTEAFF.

V usage is TRBV7-2 and J usage is TRBJ1-6; unclear D gene. CDR1 SGHTA and CDR2 FQGNSA come from the germline V gene. V was cut by 7 bases and J by 5 bases, with 18 bases left in between. The CDR3 is 16 residues long. In nucleotides, the CDR3 is TGTGCCAGCACCTCCTCGGTATCTAGGAATAATTCACCCCTCCACTTT. Amino acids: CASTSSVSRNNSPLHF.

The chain couples TRBV6-5 to TRBJ2-5, with D possibly TRBD2 on 5 matching bases. CDR1 is MNHEY and CDR2 is SVGAGI in the germline V gene. The CDR3 loop spans 14 amino acids. Trimming took off 6 bases at V and 4 bases at J, with 15 bases between the two ends. The CDR3 region is CASSPLGGRETQYF. The CDR3 DNA reads as TGTGCCAGCAGCCCACTAGGTGGAAGAGAGACCCAGTACTTC.

The CDR3 nucleotides are TGTGCCAGCAGCACCTTAGGGACAGTCTCGAACACTGAAGCTTTCTTT. It yields the protein CASSTLGTVSNTEAFF. This chain joins TRBV9 and TRBJ1-1; 7 bases match TRBD1. This CDR3 has 16 residues. J lost 1 base, V lost 4 bases, and 10 bases had no gene match. Germline assignment: CDR1 SGDLS and CDR2 YYNGEE.

This chain links TRBV6-5 with TRBJ1-6; tentative D call: TRBD1 (6 bases). In germline, CDR1 is MNHEY, CDR2 SVGAGI. This CDR3 has 14 amino acids. Trimming removed 6 bases at V and 8 bases at J, with 14 bases between. The CDR3 loop is CASSPKGGDSPLHF. In DNA, the CDR3 is TGTGCCAGCAGCCCGAAGGGGGGGGATTCACCCCTCCACTTT.

The chain carries TRBV6-5 and TRBJ2-6, with D unclear. There are 14 residues in the CDR3. The V gene lost 6 bases and the J gene lost 0 bases, with 6 bases spanning the gap. Germline-derived CDR1 and CDR2 are MNHEY and SVGAGI. The CDR3 DNA is TGTGCCAGCAGAAGTAGCTCTGGGGCCAACGTCCTGACTTTC. Protein: CASRSSSGANVLTF.

The CDR3 sequence: CASSSWTGSYEQYF. Here the CDR3 DNA reads TGTGCCAGCAGCTCCTGGACAGGCTCCTACGAGCAGTACTTC. The chain recombines TRBV7-2 with TRBJ2-7, with 7 bases fitting TRBD1. Germline V gene data show CDR1 as SGHTA and CDR2 as FQGNSA. V shed 4 bases and J 0 bases; nucleotides not matched to a gene: 3. The CDR3 covers 14 residues.

The rearrangement links TRBV4-1 to TRBJ2-5; the match to TRBD2 covers 11 bases. The germline V gene encodes CDR1 MGHRA and CDR2 YSYEKL. This CDR3 spans 15 amino acids. Trimming removed 1 base from V and 7 bases from J; junction bases left unmatched: 5. The CDR3 sequence is CASSQVVAGGGTQYF. For the CDR3, the DNA is TGCGCCAGCAGCCAAGTAGTAGCGGGAGGGGGGACCCAGTACTTC.

The gene calls are TRBV6-6 and TRBJ1-1; TRBD1 matches at 7 bases. The junction had 8 bases not matched to a gene; V was cut back by 3 bases and J by 4 bases. The CDR3 is made up of 15 amino acids. Germline values: CDR1 MNHNY, CDR2 SVGAGI (reference sequence). CDR3 protein: CASSYDRQGVTEAFF. The CDR3 coding sequence is TGTGCCAGCAGTTATGACAGGCAGGGGGTCACTGAAGCTTTCTTT.

The chain has TRBV5-1 and TRBJ1-6, with 8 bases fitting TRBD1. The germline gives CDR1 SGHRS, CDR2 YFSETQ. The junction had 8 bases not matched to a gene; V was cut back by 0 bases and J by 9 bases. The CDR3 sequence is 16 residues long. The CDR3 DNA reads TGCGCCAGCAGCTTGGGCTCGGGACAGGATGGTTCACCCCTCCACTTT. As protein: CASSLGSGQDGSPLHF.

The V gene is TRBV19, the J gene TRBJ1-2; possibly TRBD1 for D (5 bases). This CDR3 comprises 14 residues. Germline values: CDR1 LNHDA, CDR2 SQIVND (reference sequence). Trimming pared 5 bases from V and 0 bases from J, leaving 10 bases between. CDR3 loop: CASSQRQSNYGYTF. CDR3 nucleotide sequence: TGTGCCAGTAGTCAAAGACAGTCTAACTATGGCTACACCTTC.